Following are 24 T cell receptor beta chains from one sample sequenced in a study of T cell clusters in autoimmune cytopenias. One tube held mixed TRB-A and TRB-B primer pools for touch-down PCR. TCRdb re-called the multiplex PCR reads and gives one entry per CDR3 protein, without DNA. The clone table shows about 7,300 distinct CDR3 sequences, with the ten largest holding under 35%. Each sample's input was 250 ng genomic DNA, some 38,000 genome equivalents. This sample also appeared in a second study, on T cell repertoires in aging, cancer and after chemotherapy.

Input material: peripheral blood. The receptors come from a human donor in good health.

The CDR3 region is CAISESANTGELFF. The chain links TRBV10-3 to TRBJ2-2. Germline CDR1 and CDR2: ENHRY and SYGVKD. This CDR3 comprises 14 residues.

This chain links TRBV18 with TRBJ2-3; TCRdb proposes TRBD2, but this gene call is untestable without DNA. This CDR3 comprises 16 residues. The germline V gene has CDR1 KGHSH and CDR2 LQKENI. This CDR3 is CASSPIRLAGGDTQYF.

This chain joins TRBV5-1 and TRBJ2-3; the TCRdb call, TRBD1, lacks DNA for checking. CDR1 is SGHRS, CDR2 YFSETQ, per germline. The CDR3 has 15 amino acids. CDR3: CASWGGSPTTDTQYF.

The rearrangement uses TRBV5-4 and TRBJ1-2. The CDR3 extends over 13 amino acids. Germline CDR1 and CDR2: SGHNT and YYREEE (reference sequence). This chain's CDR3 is CASSFEIGSGYTF.

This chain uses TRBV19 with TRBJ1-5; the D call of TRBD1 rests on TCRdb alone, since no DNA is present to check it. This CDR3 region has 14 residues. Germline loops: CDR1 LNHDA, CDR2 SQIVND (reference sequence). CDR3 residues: CASRTGQSNQPQHF.

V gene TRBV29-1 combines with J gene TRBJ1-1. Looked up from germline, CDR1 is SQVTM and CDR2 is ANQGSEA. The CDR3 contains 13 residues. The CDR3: CSVEENANTEAFF.

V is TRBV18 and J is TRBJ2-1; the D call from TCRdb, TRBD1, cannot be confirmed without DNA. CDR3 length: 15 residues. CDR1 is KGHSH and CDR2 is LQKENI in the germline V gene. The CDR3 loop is CASSPNTGFYNEQFF.

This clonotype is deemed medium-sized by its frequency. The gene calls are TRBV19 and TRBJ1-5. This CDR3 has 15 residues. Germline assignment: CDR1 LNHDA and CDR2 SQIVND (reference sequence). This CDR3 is CASSIIGGEPQPQHF.

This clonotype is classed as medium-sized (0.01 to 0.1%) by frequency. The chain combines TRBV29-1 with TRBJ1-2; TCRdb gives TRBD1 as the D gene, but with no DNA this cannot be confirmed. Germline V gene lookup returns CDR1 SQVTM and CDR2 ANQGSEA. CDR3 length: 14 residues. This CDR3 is CSVDDGQGEYGYTF.

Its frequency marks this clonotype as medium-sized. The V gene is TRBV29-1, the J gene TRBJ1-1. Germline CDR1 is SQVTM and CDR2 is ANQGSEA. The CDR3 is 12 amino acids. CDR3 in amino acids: CSVGGPRPEAFF.

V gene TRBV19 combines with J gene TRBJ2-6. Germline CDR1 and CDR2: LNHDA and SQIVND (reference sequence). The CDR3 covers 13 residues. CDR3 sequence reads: CASSIDRTNVLTF.

CDR3 region: CASGVPGLAGVRDTQYF. This chain uses TRBV27 with TRBJ2-3; TCRdb indicates TRBD2, and absent DNA this call remains unverified. Per the germline V gene, CDR1 is MNHEY and CDR2 is SMNVEV (reference sequence). CDR3 length: 17 residues.

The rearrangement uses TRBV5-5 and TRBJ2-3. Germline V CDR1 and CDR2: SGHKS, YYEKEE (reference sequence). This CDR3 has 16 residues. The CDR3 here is CASSLGRNTATDTQYF.

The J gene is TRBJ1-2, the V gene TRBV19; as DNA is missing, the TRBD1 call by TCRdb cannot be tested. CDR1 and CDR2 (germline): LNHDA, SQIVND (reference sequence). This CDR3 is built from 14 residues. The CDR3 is CASSNPTENYGYTF.

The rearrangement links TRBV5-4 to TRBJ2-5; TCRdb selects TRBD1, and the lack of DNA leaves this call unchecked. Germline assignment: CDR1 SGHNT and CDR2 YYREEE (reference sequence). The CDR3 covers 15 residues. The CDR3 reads CASSPLPGQQETQYF.

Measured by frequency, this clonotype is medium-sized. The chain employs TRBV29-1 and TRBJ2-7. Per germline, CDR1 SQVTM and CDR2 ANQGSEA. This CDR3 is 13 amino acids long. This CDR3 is CSVEDRTSYEQYF.

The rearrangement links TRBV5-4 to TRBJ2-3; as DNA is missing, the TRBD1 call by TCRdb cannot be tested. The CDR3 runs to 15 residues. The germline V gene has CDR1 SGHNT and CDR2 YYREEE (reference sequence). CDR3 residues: CASSLGGTGKDTQYF.

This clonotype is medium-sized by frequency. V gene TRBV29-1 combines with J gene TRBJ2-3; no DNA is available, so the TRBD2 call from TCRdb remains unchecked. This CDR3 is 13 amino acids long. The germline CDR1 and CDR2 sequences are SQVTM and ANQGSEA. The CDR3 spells CSAGTSGFDTQYF.

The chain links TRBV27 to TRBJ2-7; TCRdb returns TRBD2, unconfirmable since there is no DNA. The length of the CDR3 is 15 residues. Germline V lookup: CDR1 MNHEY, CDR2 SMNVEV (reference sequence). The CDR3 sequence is CASSSLAGGPLEQYF.

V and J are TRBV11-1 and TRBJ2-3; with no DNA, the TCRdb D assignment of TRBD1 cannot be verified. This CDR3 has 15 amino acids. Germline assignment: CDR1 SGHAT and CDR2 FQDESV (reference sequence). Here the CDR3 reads CASSRRSQSTDTQYF.

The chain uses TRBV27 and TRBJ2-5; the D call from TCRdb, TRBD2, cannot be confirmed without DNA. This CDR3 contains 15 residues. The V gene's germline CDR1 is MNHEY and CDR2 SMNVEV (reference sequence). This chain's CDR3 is CASSRTPGTAETQYF.

The CDR3 spells CASSYSGPGNTIYF. The chain is built from TRBV6-5 and TRBJ1-3. The germline CDR1 and CDR2 sequences are MNHEY and SVGAGI. CDR3 size: 14 residues.

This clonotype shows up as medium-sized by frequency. This chain's CDR3 is CSAGAVGTEAFF. The chain employs TRBV29-1 and TRBJ1-1; the D call from TCRdb, TRBD1, cannot be confirmed without DNA. CDR3 length: 12 amino acids. CDR1 and CDR2 (germline): SQVTM, ANQGSEA.

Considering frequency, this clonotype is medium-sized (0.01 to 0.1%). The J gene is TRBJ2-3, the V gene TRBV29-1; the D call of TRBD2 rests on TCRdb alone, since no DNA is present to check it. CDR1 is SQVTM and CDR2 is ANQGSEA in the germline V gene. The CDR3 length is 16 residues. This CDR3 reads CSGTLAGGPYLDTQYF.